The 18 T cell receptor beta chains in this list originate from one sample, sequenced in a study of T cells in Graves' hyperthyroidism and ophthalmopathy. TCR beta CDR3 regions were amplified from RNA transcripts. HTBI primers were employed in a first-round RT-PCR of the TCR CDR3. TCRdb re-derived calls from the multiplex PCR reads in MiXCR, one entry per CDR3 protein. The sample has 250,000 to 350,000 distinct CDR3 sequences, around a sixth seen once. The sequencing sample was made of blood. These receptors originate from a man younger than 40 with Graves' hyperthyroidism.

Of note for this clonotype: Without the conserved terminal phenylalanine or tryptophan, this CDR3 likely stems from a read error. The CDR3 reads CASSLEGFGYTL. The CDR3 region has the DNA TGCGCCAGCAGCTTGGAAGGGTTTGGCTACACCCTC. The chain carries TRBV5-1 and TRBJ1-2, with D uncertain. V lost 0 bases and J lost 7, with 7 bases in between. The CDR3 totals 12 residues. Per germline, CDR1 SGHRS and CDR2 YFSETQ.

This clonotype was counted at least ten times. V usage is TRBV28 and J usage is TRBJ2-2; 11 bases align to TRBD2. The CDR3 is 17 amino acids. Germline CDR1 is MDHEN and CDR2 is SYDVKM. The J segment lost 2 bases and the V segment lost 3 bases, leaving 5 bases of the junction unmatched. The CDR3 nucleotides read TGTGCCAGCAGTTTCCGACTAGCGGGGACCAACACCGGGGAGCTGTTTTTT. The encoded protein is CASSFRLAGTNTGELFF.

This rearrangement joins TRBV12-3 or TRBV12-4 to TRBJ2-5; D is undetermined. The CDR3 has 14 residues. V was clipped by 6 bases and J by 1 base, with 12 bases between them. The CDR3 bases are TGTGCCAGCAGCACCGGGTCCCCCCAAGAGACCCAGTACTTC. Its protein product is CASSTGSPQETQYF.

This clonotype occurred a few times. The chain combines TRBV20-1 with TRBJ2-1, with 11 bases that match TRBD2. Germline-derived CDR1 and CDR2 are DFQATT and SNEGSKA (reference sequence). After removal of 0 bases from V and 7 bases from J, the junction contained 5 bases not matched to a gene. CDR3 length: 15 residues. CDR3 loop: CSARDPLAGENEQFF. CDR3 sequence (DNA): TGCAGTGCTAGAGATCCACTAGCGGGGGAGAATGAGCAGTTCTTC.

V usage is TRBV2 and J usage is TRBJ2-1, with D hard to call. V gave up 6 bases and J gave up 8 bases, with 11 bases separating them. The germline V gene has CDR1 SNHLY and CDR2 FYNNEI. The CDR3 sequence is 12 residues long. CDR3 in DNA: TGTGCCAGCAGCTGGAGCAGTGATGAGCAGTTCTTC. Protein product: CASSWSSDEQFF.

Ten or more counts support this clonotype. The CDR3 sequence: CASSRGLVNNEQFF. For the CDR3, the DNA is TGTGCCAGCTCGAGGGGGTTGGTTAACAATGAGCAGTTCTTC. The J gene is TRBJ2-1, the V gene TRBV28; tentative D call: TRBD1 (6 bases). V lost 8 bases and J lost 5, with 16 bases in between. The V gene's germline CDR1 is MDHEN and CDR2 SYDVKM. CDR3 length: 14 residues.

This clonotype was recorded many times. This rearrangement joins TRBV12-3 or TRBV12-4 to TRBJ2-7; 9 positions agree with TRBD2. The CDR3 runs to 13 residues. V shed 7 bases, J shed 8 bases, and the junction held 9 bases outside the gene matches. The CDR3: CASTTAGGYKQYF. Here the CDR3 DNA reads TGTGCCAGCACCACCGCGGGGGGGTACAAGCAGTACTTC.

Ten or more counts support this clonotype. The chain is built from TRBV6-2 or TRBV6-3 and TRBJ1-5; 10 bases align to TRBD1. There are 16 residues in the CDR3. The germline V gene has CDR1 MNHEY and CDR2 SVGEGT. V lost 6 bases, J lost 7 bases, and 12 bases stayed unmatched. As DNA, the CDR3 is TGTGCCAGCAGGACAATGCGACAGGGGGCTGGACAGCCCCAGCATTTT. It codes for CASRTMRQGAGQPQHF.

In its sample, this clonotype was seen many times. The chain employs TRBV20-1 and TRBJ2-7; TRBD2 matches 9 bases. The germline gives CDR1 DFQATT, CDR2 SNEGSKA (reference sequence). V was clipped by 4 bases and J by 6 bases; unmatched bases: 13. The CDR3 extends over 15 amino acids. The CDR3 loop is CSATPRAGGGSEQYF. The CDR3 DNA reads TGCAGTGCTACCCCGAGAGCGGGAGGTGGAAGCGAGCAGTACTTC.

V gene TRBV7-3 combines with J gene TRBJ2-7; possibly TRBD2 for D (6 bases). This CDR3 is built from 13 residues. Germline CDR1 and CDR2: SGHTA and FQGTGA. The germline V and J ends were trimmed by 5 bases and 5 bases, with 13 bases remaining between them. The DNA of the CDR3 is TGTGCCAGCAGCACCAGACTAGGAGACGAGCAGTACTTC. Translating gives CASSTRLGDEQYF.

This clonotype was recorded many times. The chain recombines TRBV5-1 with TRBJ2-5; 11 bases line up with TRBD1. V shed 2 bases and J 5 bases; nucleotides not matched to a gene: 2. Germline-derived CDR1 and CDR2 are SGHRS and YFSETQ. This CDR3 spans 14 amino acids. The CDR3 DNA reads as TGCGCCAGCAGCTTCGGGACAGGGGGGGAGACCCAGTACTTC. Translated: CASSFGTGGETQYF.

This clonotype was counted a few times. This chain uses TRBV18 with TRBJ1-4, with D hard to call. V was cut by 2 bases and J by 8 bases, with 9 bases left in between. This CDR3 has 13 residues. Germline lookup yields CDR1 KGHSH and CDR2 LQKENI. The CDR3 reads CASSPGEEEKLFF. In DNA form, the CDR3 reads TGTGCCAGCTCACCAGGGGAGGAGGAAAAACTGTTTTTT. The whole variable domain, filled in from reference TRBV18 and TRBJ1-4, reads NAGVMQNPRHLVRRRGQEARLRCSPMKGHSHVYWYRQLPEEGLKFMVYLQKENIIDESGMPKERFSAEFPKEGPSILRIQQVVRGDSAAYFCASSPGEEEKLFFGSGTQLSVL.

This clonotype showed up just once. The chain uses TRBV4-1 and TRBJ1-2, with D tentatively TRBD1 (5 bases). Germline values: CDR1 MGHRA, CDR2 YSYEKL. V dropped 0 bases and J dropped 2 bases, with 10 bases sitting between them. This CDR3 comprises 15 residues. CDR3 nucleotides: TGCGCCAGCAGCCAAGATAACCAGGGAAACTATGGCTACACCTTC. Residues: CASSQDNQGNYGYTF.

The chain couples TRBV6-1 to TRBJ2-3; 14 nucleotides align to TRBD2. The germline V gene has CDR1 MNHNS and CDR2 SASEGT. The CDR3 runs 17 residues. V was clipped by 7 bases and J by 7 bases; unmatched bases: 13. CDR3 sequence (DNA): TGTGCCAGCACCACCTCCGGGACTAGCGGGAGAGTAAATACGCAGTATTTT. Amino acid sequence: CASTTSGTSGRVNTQYF.

This clonotype was counted many times. The rearrangement joins TRBV28 to TRBJ2-1; 14 nucleotides align to TRBD2. CDR1 is MDHEN, CDR2 SYDVKM, per germline. Trimming removed 1 base from V and 6 bases from J; junction bases left unmatched: 14. The CDR3 covers 20 residues. CDR3 DNA: TGTGCCAGCAGTTTATATCAGGGACTAGCGGGGGAAGGGGGGCGCAATGAGCAGTTCTTC. Its protein is CASSLYQGLAGEGGRNEQFF.

This clonotype was detected many times. The V gene is TRBV30, the J gene TRBJ2-4; a weak D match, TRBD1 (6 bases). The CDR3 has 16 residues. V was clipped by 0 bases and J by 0 bases, with 12 bases between them. CDR1 GTSNPN and CDR2 SVGIG come from the germline V gene (reference sequence). The chain's CDR3 is CAWSVGGDIAKNIQYF. CDR3 bases: TGTGCCTGGAGTGTAGGGGGTGATATAGCCAAAAACATTCAGTACTTC.

This clonotype was counted at least ten times. The chain combines TRBV2 with TRBJ2-1; 9 bases align to TRBD2. The V gene end was trimmed by 3 bases and the J gene end by 6 bases; junction bases not matched to a gene: 9. The CDR3 has 16 residues. CDR1 and CDR2 from the germline V gene are SNHLY and FYNNEI. The CDR3 loop reads CASSESVAGGANEQFF. As DNA, the CDR3 is TGTGCCAGCAGTGAGAGTGTTGCGGGAGGGGCCAATGAGCAGTTCTTC.

This clonotype was found a few times. The J gene is TRBJ2-2, the V gene TRBV28, with 8 bases identical to TRBD1. Germline V gene lookup returns CDR1 MDHEN and CDR2 SYDVKM. Trimming cost V 6 bases and J 1 base; bases outside gene matches: 4. The length of the CDR3 is 15 residues. In DNA, the CDR3 is TGTGCCAGCAGCCAGGGGGCCTTGAACACCGGGGAGCTGTTTTTT. Amino acid sequence: CASSQGALNTGELFF.